This record concerns one TCR beta chain sequence. V lost 0 bases, J lost 4 bases, and 5 bases lay in between. The CDR3 covers 12 residues. Germline lookup yields CDR1 DFQATT and CDR2 SNEGSKA (reference sequence). The sample is drawn from a study of CD8 T cells in Susac syndrome. Turning to the study itself: Blood was drawn from patients with Susac syndrome. At that point, they were therapy-naive, on corticosteroids, or on intravenous immunoglobulin alone.

The RNA input was about 0.5 to 1 ug, and it was reverse transcribed with random hexamers. TCRdb processed the immunoSEQ multiplex PCR reads anew with MiXCR; each CDR3 protein has one entry. The table records a few hundred thousand distinct CDR3 sequences, 85% to 95% of them present only once. The TCR comes from a human donor with Susac syndrome. Source material: CD4+ T cells from PBMCs. The chain links TRBV20-1 to TRBJ2-3; no definite D call. CDR3 in DNA: TGCAGTGCTAGAGATCTGTCAGATACGCAGTATTTT. Translating gives CSARDLSDTQYF.